The clone carrying this T cell receptor beta chain occurred once. These data are taken from a study of blood T cell repertoires in COVID-19. Overall study: Acute and convalescent COVID-19 samples came from the United States, Italy and Spain. The analysed material was cDNA or gDNA that came from T cells, B-cell-depleted T cells, or PBMCs.

The study drew participants aged about 18 to 95 years from 20 to 30 US areas. In the 2 weeks before study entry, exposed participants met a COVID-19 case, which was PCR-confirmed or clinician-diagnosed. Assay: immunoSEQ multiplex PCR; the TCRdb copy retains only in-frame clones and omits some. The repertoire holds about 190,000 clones, with about 83% as singletons. Unmatched junction bases numbered 6, after V lost 2 bases and J lost 6 bases. The CDR3 sequence is 15 residues long. In germline, CDR1 is KGHSH, CDR2 LQKENI. This chain connects TRBV18 to TRBJ1-2; 10 bases are shared with TRBD1. The source material was PBMCs or T cells enriched from blood (not recorded which). The source of this sequence is a woman in her 30s who had been exposed to COVID-19. The CDR3, as DNA: TGTGCCAGCTCACCAGGGACAGGGGATAGGAATGGCTACACCTTC. Its translation is CASSPGTGDRNGYTF.